The source of this T cell receptor (beta chain) is a study of blood T cell repertoires in COVID-19. Study-wide background: The study drew acute and convalescent COVID-19 samples from the United States, Italy and Spain. Nucleic acid was either cDNA or gDNA, and it came from T cells, B-cell-depleted T cells, or PBMCs.

Authors' data handling: By means of reference gene primer amplification, nucleated cell counts were estimated. Sequencing was performed with immunoSEQ multiplex PCR; in TCRdb, only in-frame clones are kept and a portion is missing. That table is the source of V, J and clone size, and D and trimming were worked out from the DNA. The sample has around 20,000 clones; approximately 88% are singletons. Between the trimmed V and J ends, which lost 0 bases and 0 bases, there was a span of 8 bases. This CDR3 region has 15 residues. The germline gives CDR1 SGHNT, CDR2 YYREEE (reference sequence). This clonotype was obtained from a human donor in a cohort sampled during active COVID-19. The donor label of this sample is uncertain. The sequenced sample was peripheral blood. V gene TRBV5-4 combines with J gene TRBJ2-3, with TRBD1 as a possible D gene (5 bases). This chain's CDR3 is CASSLDQGSTDTQYF. The CDR3 DNA is TGTGCCAGCAGCTTGGACCAGGGTAGCACAGATACGCAGTATTTT. Full variable domain (rest looked up from reference TRBV5-4 and TRBJ2-3): ETGVTQSPTHLIKTRGQQVTLRCSSQSGHNTVSWYQQALGQGPQFIFQYYREEENGRGNFPPRFSGLQFPNYSSELNVNALELDDSALYLCASSLDQGSTDTQYFGPGTRLTVL.